This T cell receptor (beta chain) is from a study of naive CD8 T cells in extremely preterm neonates. The repertoire was sequenced with immunoSEQ multiplex PCR; TCRdb's copy has only in-frame clones and lacks some. The sample carries about 7,000 clones, less than 98% recorded once. Germline V gives CDR1 MDHEN, CDR2 SYDVKM. Trimming took 2 bases from V and 5 from J; bases not matched to a gene: 0. The CDR3 runs to 15 residues. The sequenced sample consisted of naive CD8+ T cells from blood. This sequence was found in a human donor in good health. The chain recombines TRBV28 with TRBJ1-6; 10 bases agree with TRBD1. CDR3 sequence reads: CASSLGTGDNSPLHF. CDR3 bases: TGTGCCAGCAGTTTAGGGACAGGGGATAATTCACCCCTCCACTTT.